Listed here are 19 T cell receptor beta chains from one sample, sequenced in a study of T cell changes during pregnancy in multiple sclerosis. Assay used: immunoSEQ multiplex PCR; TCRdb lists only in-frame clones, some missing. The data show 70,000 to 80,000 clones, with about 90% seen just once and around 0.45% held by the top ten. Specimen: CD4+ T cells from peripheral blood mononuclear cells, collected before pregnancy. Receptors originate from a female donor with multiple sclerosis, enrolled in a pregnancy study.

The chain employs TRBV27 and TRBJ1-2, with D possibly matching TRBD1 (6 bases). The V gene's germline CDR1 is MNHEY and CDR2 SMNVEV (reference sequence). Trimming took off 3 bases at V and 4 bases at J, with 9 bases between the two ends. The CDR3 has 13 residues. CDR3 sequence: CASSFLDSYGYTF. The CDR3 nucleotides read TGTGCCAGCAGTTTTCTGGACAGCTATGGCTACACCTTC.

The chain couples TRBV28 to TRBJ2-5, with D perhaps TRBD1 (5 bases). The CDR3 covers 14 residues. Trimming cost V 5 bases and J 5 bases, with 15 bases left between them. Germline-derived CDR1 and CDR2 are MDHEN and SYDVKM. The CDR3 protein is CASSKRGLGETQYF. CDR3 bases: TGTGCCAGCAGTAAAAGGGGTTTAGGGGAGACCCAGTACTTC.

V usage is TRBV9 and J usage is TRBJ2-3; the match to TRBD2 covers 8 bases. Germline CDR1 reads SGDLS; CDR2 reads YYNGEE. This CDR3 has 15 amino acids. The V and J ends lost 0 bases and 1 base, in that order; junction bases with no gene match: 1. CDR3 protein: CASSVGSGGTDTQYF. CDR3 nucleotides: TGTGCCAGCAGCGTAGGTAGCGGGGGCACAGATACGCAGTATTTT.

The CDR3 spells CATSRGLDKETQYF. In DNA form, the CDR3 reads TGTGCCACCAGCAGAGGCCTAGATAAAGAGACCCAGTACTTC. V is TRBV15 and J is TRBJ2-5, with unresolved D. Looked up from germline, CDR1 is LNHNV and CDR2 is YYDKDF (reference sequence). CDR3 size: 14 residues. The V gene lost 1 base and the J gene lost 3 bases, with 9 bases spanning the gap.

The J gene is TRBJ2-6, the V gene TRBV19, with 9 bases lining up with TRBD1. Germline V lookup: CDR1 LNHDA, CDR2 SQIVND (reference sequence). The junction had 3 bases not matched to a gene; V was cut back by 4 bases and J by 2 bases. This CDR3 contains 16 residues. The CDR3 reads CASSTGTGTGANVLTF. CDR3 coding DNA: TGTGCCAGTAGTACCGGGACAGGGACTGGGGCCAACGTCCTGACTTTC. The variable domain in full, with the rest retrieved from reference TRBV19 and TRBJ2-6, is DGGITQSPKYLFRKEGQNVTLSCEQNLNHDAMYWYRQDPGQGLRLIYYSQIVNDFQKGDIAEGYSVSREKKESFPLTVTSAQKNPTAFYLCASSTGTGTGANVLTFGAGSRLTVL.

This clone came up a few times. CDR3 sequence reads: CASSPGLLAGYTF. CDR3 in DNA: TGTGCCAGCTCACCAGGGCTTTTGGCTGGCTACACCTTC. The rearrangement links TRBV18 to TRBJ1-2, with D hard to call. CDR3 length equals 13 residues. Germline V gene sequence: CDR1 KGHSH, CDR2 LQKENI. V was cut by 2 bases and J by 7 bases, with 11 bases left in between.

The chain combines TRBV28 with TRBJ2-4, with 8 bases lining up with TRBD2. The CDR3 is 14 amino acids. Trimming took 4 bases from V and 3 from J; bases not matched to a gene: 2. Per germline, CDR1 MDHEN and CDR2 SYDVKM. CDR3 in DNA: TGTGCCAGCAGTTCGGGGACTAGCAAAAACATTCAGTACTTC. Its translation: CASSSGTSKNIQYF. Full variable domain (outside the CDR3, taken from reference TRBV28 and TRBJ2-4): DVKVTQSSRYLVKRTGEKVFLECVQDMDHENMFWYRQDPGLGLRLIYFSYDVKMKEKGDIPEGYSVSREKKERFSLILESASTNQTSMYLCASSSGTSKNIQYFGAGTRLSVL.

The J gene is TRBJ2-5, the V gene TRBV7-2; possible D gene TRBD2, 5 bases. The CDR3 covers 11 residues. Germline-derived CDR1 and CDR2 are SGHTA and FQGNSA. Trimming shortened V by 5 bases and J by 7 bases, and 8 bases separated the two germline ends. The CDR3 DNA sequence: TGTGCCAGCAGCCCCCGGGGGACCCAGTACTTC. This translates into CASSPRGTQYF.

The V gene is TRBV11-2, the J gene TRBJ1-3; possible D gene TRBD1, 5 bases. The CDR3 runs to 16 residues. The ends were cut back, 1 base at V and 0 bases at J, with 10 bases in the middle. Germline values: CDR1 SGHAT, CDR2 FQNNGV. The CDR3 DNA is TGTGCCAGCAGCTTAGGGGGGGACCACTCTGGAAACACCATATATTTT. Translated: CASSLGGDHSGNTIYF. The whole variable domain, filled in from reference TRBV11-2 and TRBJ1-3, reads EAGVAQSPRYKIIEKRQSVAFWCNPISGHATLYWYQQILGQGPKLLIQFQNNGVVDDSQLPKDRFSAERLKGVDSTLKIQPAKLEDSAVYLCASSLGGDHSGNTIYFGEGSWLTVV.

J is TRBJ2-1 and V is TRBV4-1, with TRBD2 matching over 10 bases. V shed 1 base, J shed 5 bases, and the junction held 5 bases outside the gene matches. This CDR3 region has 16 residues. The germline V gene encodes CDR1 MGHRA and CDR2 YSYEKL. CDR3 nucleotide sequence: TGCGCCAGCAGCCAAGTGATCAGCGGGAGGGACAATGAGCAGTTCTTC. Its translation is CASSQVISGRDNEQFF.

CDR3: CASRGTGGGYTF. CDR3 coding DNA: TGTGCCAGCCGAGGGACAGGGGGTGGCTACACCTTC. The V call is TRBV28, the J call TRBJ1-2; TRBD1 matches 11 bases. Germline CDR1 reads MDHEN; CDR2 reads SYDVKM. With 8 bases clipped from V and 7 bases from J, the junction kept 3 bases outside the gene matches. CDR3 length equals 12 residues.

The genes are TRBV19 and TRBJ2-5; 8 nucleotides agree with TRBD2. This CDR3 has 16 residues. V lost 8 bases to trimming and J lost 4 bases; unmatched junction nucleotides: 15. Germline V lookup: CDR1 LNHDA, CDR2 SQIVND (reference sequence). Here the CDR3 DNA reads TGTGCCAGTGGGGAAAGCGGGAGCGGGCGGGGAGAGACCCAGTACTTC. Its translation: CASGESGSGRGETQYF. Full variable domain (rest looked up from reference TRBV19 and TRBJ2-5): DGGITQSPKYLFRKEGQNVTLSCEQNLNHDAMYWYRQDPGQGLRLIYYSQIVNDFQKGDIAEGYSVSREKKESFPLTVTSAQKNPTAFYLCASGESGSGRGETQYFGPGTRLLVL.

This chain connects TRBV7-2 to TRBJ1-2; possible D gene TRBD1, 6 bases. CDR3 length: 13 residues. Germline values: CDR1 SGHTA, CDR2 FQGNSA. Trimming removed 5 bases at V and 9 bases at J, with 16 bases between. The CDR3 here is CASSQHQGLRYTF. CDR3 bases: TGTGCCAGCAGCCAGCACCAGGGGTTGCGCTACACCTTC.

A note on this clone: The junction does not match germline at one end; this may be a read error. The genes are TRBV6-1 and TRBJ1-5; TRBD1 is a possible D gene (5 bases). This CDR3 comprises 17 residues. CDR1 and CDR2 (germline): MNHNS, SASEGT. The CDR3 nucleotides are TGTGCCAGCAGTGAATTTCATAGGGGCGCGAGCAGTCAGCCCCAGCATTTT. This translates into CASSEFHRGASSQPQHF.

The chain employs TRBV27 and TRBJ2-3; 12 bases are a match to TRBD2. This CDR3 comprises 15 residues. Unmatched junction bases numbered 4, after V lost 6 bases and J lost 3 bases. The germline gives CDR1 MNHEY, CDR2 SMNVEV (reference sequence). The CDR3 DNA is TGTGCCAGCAGCTCTAGCGGGAGGGCGACAGATACGCAGTATTTT. Encoded protein: CASSSSGRATDTQYF.

A note on this clone: The junction shows a germline mismatch at one end, possibly a read error. The rearrangement uses TRBV5-8 and TRBJ1-5, with 10 bases that match TRBD1. The CDR3 has 13 amino acids. Looked up from germline, CDR1 is SGHTS and CDR2 is YDEGEE. The CDR3 DNA follows: TGTGCCAGCACCTTGGGACAGGGGCGAGACCAGCATTTT. Translated, it gives CASTLGQGRDQHF.

This clone is a singleton in its sample. The chain's CDR3 is CASSQVVGRGTGELFF. The CDR3 nucleotides are TGCGCCAGCAGCCAAGTTGTGGGGCGTGGCACCGGGGAGCTGTTTTTT. The gene calls are TRBV4-3 and TRBJ2-2; the D gene is possibly TRBD1 (5 bases). Trimming shortened V by 1 base and J by 4 bases, and 13 bases separated the two germline ends. The CDR3 has 16 residues. Germline assignment: CDR1 LGHNA and CDR2 YSLEER.

This clone was observed a single time. The genes are TRBV4-1 and TRBJ1-6, with no clear D. Trimming shortened V by 0 bases and J by 4 bases, and 10 bases separated the two germline ends. CDR3 length: 16 residues. Per the germline V gene, CDR1 is MGHRA and CDR2 is YSYEKL. The CDR3 coding sequence is TGCGCCAGCAGCCAAGAGGGCTTGGTTTATAATTCACCCCTCCACTTT. Its translation is CASSQEGLVYNSPLHF.

This clone was counted a single time. The chain recombines TRBV5-6 with TRBJ2-5; a possible D gene is TRBD2 (6 bases). V dropped 3 bases and J dropped 5 bases, with 20 bases sitting between them. Germline CDR1 and CDR2: SGHDT and YYEEEE. This CDR3 is built from 16 residues. This CDR3 reads CASSSFGAPRGETQYF. In DNA, the CDR3 is TGTGCCAGCAGCTCCTTTGGGGCTCCCCGGGGGGAGACCCAGTACTTC.